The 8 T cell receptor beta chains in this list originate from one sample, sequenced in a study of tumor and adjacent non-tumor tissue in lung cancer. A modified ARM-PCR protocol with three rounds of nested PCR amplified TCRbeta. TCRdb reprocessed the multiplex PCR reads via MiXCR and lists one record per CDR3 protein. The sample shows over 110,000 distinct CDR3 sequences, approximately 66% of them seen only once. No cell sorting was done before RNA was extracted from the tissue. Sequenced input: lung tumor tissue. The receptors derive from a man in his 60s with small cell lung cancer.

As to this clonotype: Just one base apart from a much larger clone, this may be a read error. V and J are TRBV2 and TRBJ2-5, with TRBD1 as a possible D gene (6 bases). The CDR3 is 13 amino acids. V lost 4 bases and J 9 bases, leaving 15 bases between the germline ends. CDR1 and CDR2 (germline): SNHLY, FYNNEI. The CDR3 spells CASSGGRGEAQYF. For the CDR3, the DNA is TGTGCCAGCAGTGGAGGCAGGGGTGAGGCCCAGTACTTC.

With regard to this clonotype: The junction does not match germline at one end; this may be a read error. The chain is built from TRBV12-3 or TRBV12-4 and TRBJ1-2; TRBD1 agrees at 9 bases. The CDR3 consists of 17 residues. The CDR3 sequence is CASNLKAGTGLEKGYTF. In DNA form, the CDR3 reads TGTGCCAGCAATTTAAAAGCCGGGACAGGGTTGGAGAAAGGCTACACCTTC.

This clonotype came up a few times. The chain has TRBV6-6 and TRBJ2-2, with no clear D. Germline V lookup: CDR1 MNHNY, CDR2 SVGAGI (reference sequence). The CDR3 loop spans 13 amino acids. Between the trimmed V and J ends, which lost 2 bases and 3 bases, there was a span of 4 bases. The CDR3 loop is CASSYRDTGELFF. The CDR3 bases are TGTGCCAGCAGTTACCGGGACACCGGGGAGCTGTTTTTT.

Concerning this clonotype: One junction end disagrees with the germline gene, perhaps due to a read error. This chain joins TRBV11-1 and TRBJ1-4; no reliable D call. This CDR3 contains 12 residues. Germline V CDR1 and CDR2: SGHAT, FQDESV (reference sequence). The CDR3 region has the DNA TGTGCCAGCAGCCAGACTACTGAAAAACTGTTTTTC. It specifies CASSQTTEKLFF.

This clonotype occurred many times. Here the CDR3 DNA reads TGTGCCAGCTCACCGGGACAGGGTGACGAGCAGTACGTC. Translation gives CASSPGQGDEQYV. The V call is TRBV18, the J call TRBJ2-7; TRBD1 aligns across 9 bases. This CDR3 spans 13 amino acids. The J segment lost 5 bases and the V segment lost 3 bases, leaving 2 bases of the junction unmatched. Germline-derived CDR1 and CDR2 are KGHSH and LQKENI.

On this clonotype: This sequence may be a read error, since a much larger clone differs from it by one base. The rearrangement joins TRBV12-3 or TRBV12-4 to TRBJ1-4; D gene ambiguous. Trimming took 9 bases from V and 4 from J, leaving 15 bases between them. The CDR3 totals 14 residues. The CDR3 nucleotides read TGTGCCAGTTCCGAATGGGCCCTTAATGAAAAACTGTTTTTT. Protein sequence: CASSEWALNEKLFF.

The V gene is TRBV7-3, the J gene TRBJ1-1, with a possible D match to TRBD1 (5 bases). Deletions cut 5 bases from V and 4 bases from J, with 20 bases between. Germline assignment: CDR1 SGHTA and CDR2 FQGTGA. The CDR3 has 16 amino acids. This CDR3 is CASSLLGGGRGTEAFF. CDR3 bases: TGTGCCAGCAGCCTCCTGGGCGGGGGAAGGGGCACTGAAGCTTTCTTT.

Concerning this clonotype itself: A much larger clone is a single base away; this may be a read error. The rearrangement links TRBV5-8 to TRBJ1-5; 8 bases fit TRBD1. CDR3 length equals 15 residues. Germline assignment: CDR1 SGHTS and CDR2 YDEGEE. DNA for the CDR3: TGTGCCAGCAGCTCAGGGGACAGGAGAAATCAGCCCCAGCAGTTT. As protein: CASSSGDRRNQPQQF.